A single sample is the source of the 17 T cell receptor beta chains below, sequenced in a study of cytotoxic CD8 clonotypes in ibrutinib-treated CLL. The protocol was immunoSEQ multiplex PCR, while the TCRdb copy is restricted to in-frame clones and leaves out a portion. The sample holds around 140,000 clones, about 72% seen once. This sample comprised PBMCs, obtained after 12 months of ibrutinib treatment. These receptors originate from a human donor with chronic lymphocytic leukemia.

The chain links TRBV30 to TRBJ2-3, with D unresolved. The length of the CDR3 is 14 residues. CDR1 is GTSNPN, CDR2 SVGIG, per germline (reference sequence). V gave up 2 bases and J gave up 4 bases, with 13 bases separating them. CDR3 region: CAWSRSFSADTQYF. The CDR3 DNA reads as TGTGCCTGGAGTCGGTCTTTCTCGGCAGATACGCAGTATTTT. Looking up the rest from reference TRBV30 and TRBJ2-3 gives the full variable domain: SQTIHQWPATLVQPVGSPLSLECTVEGTSNPNLYWYRQAAGRGLQLLFYSVGIGQISSEVPQNLSASRPQDRQFILSSKKLLLSDSGFYLCAWSRSFSADTQYFGPGTRLTVL.

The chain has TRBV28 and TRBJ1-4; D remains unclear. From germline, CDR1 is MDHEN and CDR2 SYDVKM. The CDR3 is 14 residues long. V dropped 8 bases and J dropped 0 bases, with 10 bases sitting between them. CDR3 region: CASAIVATNEKLFF. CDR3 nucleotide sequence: TGTGCCAGCGCCATTGTTGCAACTAATGAAAAACTGTTTTTT.

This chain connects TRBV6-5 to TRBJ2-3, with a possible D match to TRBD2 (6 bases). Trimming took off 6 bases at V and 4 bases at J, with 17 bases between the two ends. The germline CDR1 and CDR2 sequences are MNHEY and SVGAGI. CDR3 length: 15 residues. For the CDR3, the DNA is TGTGCCAGCAGCTCACGGGGAGGAACGTCAGATACGCAGTATTTT. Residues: CASSSRGGTSDTQYF.

CDR3 residues: CASSRRGSEAFF. The CDR3 region has the DNA TGTGCCAGCAGCCGCCGGGGATCTGAAGCTTTCTTT. The chain carries TRBV5-6 and TRBJ1-1; D remains ambiguous. V lost 4 bases and J lost 6, with 10 bases in between. Germline V CDR1 and CDR2: SGHDT, YYEEEE. There are 12 residues in the CDR3.

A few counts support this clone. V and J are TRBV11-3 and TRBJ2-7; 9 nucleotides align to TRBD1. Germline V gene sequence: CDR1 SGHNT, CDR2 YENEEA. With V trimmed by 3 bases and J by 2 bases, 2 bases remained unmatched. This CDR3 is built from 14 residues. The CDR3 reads CASSLDRGAYEQYF. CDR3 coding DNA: TGTGCCAGCAGCTTGGACAGGGGAGCCTACGAGCAGTACTTC.

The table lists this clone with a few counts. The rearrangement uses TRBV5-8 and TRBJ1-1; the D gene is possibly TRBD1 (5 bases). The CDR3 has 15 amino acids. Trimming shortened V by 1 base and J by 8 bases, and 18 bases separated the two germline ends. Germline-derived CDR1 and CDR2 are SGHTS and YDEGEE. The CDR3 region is CASSLSLQGRGEAFF. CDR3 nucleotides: TGTGCCAGCAGCTTGTCCCTGCAGGGAAGAGGGGAAGCTTTCTTT.

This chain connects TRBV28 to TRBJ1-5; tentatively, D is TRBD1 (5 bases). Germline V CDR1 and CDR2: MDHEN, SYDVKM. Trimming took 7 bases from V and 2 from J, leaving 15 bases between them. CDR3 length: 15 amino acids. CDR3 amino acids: CASMSWGVGNQPQHF. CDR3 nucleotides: TGTGCCAGCATGTCATGGGGGGTTGGCAATCAGCCCCAGCATTTT.

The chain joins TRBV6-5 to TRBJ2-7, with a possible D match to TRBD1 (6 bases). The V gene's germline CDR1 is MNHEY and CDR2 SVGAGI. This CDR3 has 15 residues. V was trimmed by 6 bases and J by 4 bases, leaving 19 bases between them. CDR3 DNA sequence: TGTGCCAGCAGCCAGCCGGGACATGCGACTTACGAGCAGTACTTC. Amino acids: CASSQPGHATYEQYF.

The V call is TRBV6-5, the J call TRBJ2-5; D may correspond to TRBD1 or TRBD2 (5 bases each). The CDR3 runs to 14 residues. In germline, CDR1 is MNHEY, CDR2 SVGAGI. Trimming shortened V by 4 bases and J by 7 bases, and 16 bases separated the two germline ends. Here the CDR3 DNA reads TGTGCCAGCAGTTTCGGGACCAATCAACTGACCCAGTACTTC. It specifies CASSFGTNQLTQYF.

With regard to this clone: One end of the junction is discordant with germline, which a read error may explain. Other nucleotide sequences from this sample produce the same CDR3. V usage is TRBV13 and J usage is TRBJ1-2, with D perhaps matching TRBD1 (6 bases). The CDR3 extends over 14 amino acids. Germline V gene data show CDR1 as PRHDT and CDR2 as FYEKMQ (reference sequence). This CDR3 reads CASSFRGLYYGYTF. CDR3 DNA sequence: TGTGCCAGCAGCTTCAGGGGACTCTACTATGGCTACACCTTT.

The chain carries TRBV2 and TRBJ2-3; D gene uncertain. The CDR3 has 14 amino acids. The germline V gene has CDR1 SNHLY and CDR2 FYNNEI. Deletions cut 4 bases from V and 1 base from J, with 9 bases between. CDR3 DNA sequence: TGTGCCAGCAGTGCCATGCACGGCACAGATACGCAGTATTTT. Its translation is CASSAMHGTDTQYF.

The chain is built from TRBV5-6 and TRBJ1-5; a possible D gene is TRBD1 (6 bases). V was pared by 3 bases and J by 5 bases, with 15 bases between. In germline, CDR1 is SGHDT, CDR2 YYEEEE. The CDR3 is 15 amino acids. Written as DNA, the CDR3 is TGTGCCAGCAGCTACCTATTCGGGGGCGATCAGCCCCAGCATTTT. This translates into CASSYLFGGDQPQHF.

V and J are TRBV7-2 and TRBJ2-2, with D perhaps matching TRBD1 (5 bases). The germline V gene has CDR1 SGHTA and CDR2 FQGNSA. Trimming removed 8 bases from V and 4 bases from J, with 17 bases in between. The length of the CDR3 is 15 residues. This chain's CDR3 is CASHGSTGPTGELFF. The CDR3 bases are TGTGCCAGCCACGGATCTACAGGCCCCACCGGGGAGCTGTTTTTT.

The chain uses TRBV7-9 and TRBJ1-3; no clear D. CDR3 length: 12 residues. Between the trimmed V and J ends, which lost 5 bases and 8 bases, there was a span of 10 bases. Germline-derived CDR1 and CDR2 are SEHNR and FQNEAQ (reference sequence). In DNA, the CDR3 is TGTGCCAGCAGCCCCACGCGGGACACCATATATTTT. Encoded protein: CASSPTRDTIYF.

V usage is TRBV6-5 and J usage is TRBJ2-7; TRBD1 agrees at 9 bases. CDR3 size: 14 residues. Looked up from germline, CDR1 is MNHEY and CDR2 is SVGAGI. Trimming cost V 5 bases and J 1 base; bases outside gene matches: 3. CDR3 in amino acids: CASSGGTGSYEQYF. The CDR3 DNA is TGTGCCAGCAGTGGAGGGACAGGGTCCTACGAGCAGTACTTC.

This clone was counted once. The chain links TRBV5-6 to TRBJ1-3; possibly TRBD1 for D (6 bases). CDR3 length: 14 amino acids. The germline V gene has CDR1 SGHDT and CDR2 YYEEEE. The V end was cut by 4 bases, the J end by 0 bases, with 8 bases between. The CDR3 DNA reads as TGTGCCAGCAGCAGGACAGTCTCTGGAAACACCATATATTTT. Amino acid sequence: CASSRTVSGNTIYF.

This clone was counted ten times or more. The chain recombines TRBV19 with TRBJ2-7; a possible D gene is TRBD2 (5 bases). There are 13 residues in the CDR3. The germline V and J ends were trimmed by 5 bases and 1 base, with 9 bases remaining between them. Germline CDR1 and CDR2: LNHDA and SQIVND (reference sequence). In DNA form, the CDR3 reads TGTGCCAGTAGTGAGACTAAATCCTACGAGCAGTACTTC. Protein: CASSETKSYEQYF.